These 24 T cell receptor beta chains came from one sample sequenced in a study of shared clonotypes between healthy human individuals. Clones were sequenced by immunoSEQ multiplex PCR, and TCRdb holds only the in-frame ones, with some missing. The table records 650,000 to 700,000 clones, about 92% of them present only once. The sequenced sample was memory CD8+ T cells from PBMCs. As for subset: CD45RO+ cells pooled with CCR7-negative TemRA cells. The receptors were gathered from a man aged 18 to 35 in good health. Some clones in this sample may be carry-over from other donors' samples.

This chain uses TRBV7-8 with TRBJ2-3; no firm D call. The CDR3 has 15 amino acids. V lost 5 bases and J 2 bases, leaving 14 bases between the germline ends. Germline V lookup: CDR1 SGHVS, CDR2 FQNEAQ. The CDR3 DNA follows: TGTGCCAGCAGCGGGCCGTCGGGTGCCACAGATACGCAGTATTTT. Translating gives CASSGPSGATDTQYF. Supplemented by reference TRBV7-8 and TRBJ2-3, the full variable domain reads GAGVSQSPRYKVAKRGQDVALRCDPISGHVSLFWYQQALGQGPEFLTYFQNEAQLDKSGLPSDRFFAERPEGSVSTLKIQRTQQEDSAVYLCASSGPSGATDTQYFGPGTRLTVL.

The V and J genes are TRBV30 and TRBJ1-1; D possibly corresponds to TRBD1 (5 bases). V was pared by 5 bases and J by 8 bases, with 21 bases between. CDR3 length equals 14 residues. Germline V lookup: CDR1 GTSNPN, CDR2 SVGIG (reference sequence). The CDR3 sequence is CAWVFVGGLKEAFF. The DNA for the CDR3 is TGTGCCTGGGTGTTCGTTGGGGGACTCAAGGAAGCTTTCTTT.

The J gene is TRBJ1-1, the V gene TRBV6-4; D gene uncertain. CDR3 size: 13 residues. The germline CDR1 and CDR2 sequences are MRHNA and SNTAGT. V was pared by 5 bases and J by 5 bases, with 12 bases between. The CDR3 sequence is CASSPNSYTEAFF. CDR3 DNA: TGTGCCAGCAGTCCTAACAGCTATACTGAAGCTTTCTTT.

The chain employs TRBV10-3 and TRBJ2-1; 10 bases match TRBD1. Per the germline V gene, CDR1 is ENHRY and CDR2 is SYGVKD. V dropped 3 bases and J dropped 8; count of bases not matched to a gene: 4. The CDR3 runs to 14 residues. The CDR3: CAISEPGQGYEQFF. In DNA, the CDR3 is TGTGCCATCAGTGAACCGGGACAGGGGTATGAGCAGTTCTTC.

This clone came up once. The genes are TRBV5-5 and TRBJ2-7; perhaps TRBD1 as D (6 bases). Looked up from germline, CDR1 is SGHKS and CDR2 is YYEKEE (reference sequence). Trimming cost V 0 bases and J 5 bases, with 9 bases left between them. CDR3 length equals 13 residues. CDR3 loop: CASSLGQVNEQYF. The CDR3 coding sequence is TGTGCCAGCAGCTTGGGACAGGTCAACGAGCAGTACTTC.

This chain connects TRBV9 to TRBJ2-4, with D possibly being TRBD1 (5 bases). Looked up from germline, CDR1 is SGDLS and CDR2 is YYNGEE. Trimming cost V 4 bases and J 3 bases, with 20 bases left between them. CDR3 length: 17 amino acids. CDR3 sequence reads: CASSPTGAPVGKNIQYF. CDR3 in DNA: TGTGCCAGCAGCCCAACTGGGGCGCCGGTAGGCAAAAACATTCAGTACTTC.

This clone was recorded once. This chain uses TRBV27 with TRBJ2-7; 7 bases align to TRBD1. CDR1 MNHEY and CDR2 SMNVEV come from the germline V gene (reference sequence). The V gene end was trimmed by 5 bases and the J gene end by 6 bases; junction bases not matched to a gene: 10. This CDR3 region has 14 residues. CDR3 nucleotides: TGTGCCAGCAGTCCCAGACAGGGATCGGGCGAGCAGTACTTC. Protein product: CASSPRQGSGEQYF.

This clone was seen only once. The rearrangement uses TRBV7-9 and TRBJ1-1; a possible D gene is TRBD1 (6 bases). Germline V gene sequence: CDR1 SEHNR, CDR2 FQNEAQ (reference sequence). V lost 1 base to trimming and J lost 5 bases, with 14 bases between them. The CDR3 is 15 residues long. The CDR3 here is CASSLDGGRVTEAFF. The CDR3 DNA reads as TGTGCCAGCAGCTTAGATGGGGGGCGGGTAACTGAAGCTTTCTTT.

V is TRBV5-5 and J is TRBJ1-2; TRBD1 matches at 11 bases. The CDR3 is made up of 15 amino acids. V lost 4 bases, J lost 8 bases, and 10 bases stayed unmatched. Germline V gene sequence: CDR1 SGHKS, CDR2 YYEKEE (reference sequence). Written as DNA, the CDR3 is TGTGCCAGCAGCCAGAGGACAGGGGGCACGAAGGGCTACACCTTC. This gives the protein CASSQRTGGTKGYTF.

Remarks on this clone: With only one base between it and a far larger clone, this is likely a read error. The sample has other DNA sequences that encode this CDR3 too. The chain recombines TRBV27 with TRBJ2-7; D is ambiguous. The CDR3 has 13 amino acids. Trimming stripped 4 bases from V and 0 bases from J, with 7 bases between. Germline CDR1 is MNHEY and CDR2 is SMNVEV (reference sequence). Here the CDR3 DNA reads TGTGCCAGCAGTTGGGGAACCTCCTACGAGCAGTACTTC. It translates to CASSWGTSYEQYF.

The V and J genes are TRBV7-8 and TRBJ2-7; D unclear. V lost 6 bases and J 3 bases, leaving 12 bases between the germline ends. The CDR3 contains 13 residues. Looked up from germline, CDR1 is SGHVS and CDR2 is FQNEAQ. This CDR3 reads CASSRQILYEQYF. The CDR3 DNA follows: TGTGCCAGCAGTCGGCAGATACTCTACGAGCAGTACTTC.

The V and J genes are TRBV6-5 and TRBJ2-3; D gene ambiguous. With 6 bases removed from V and 2 bases from J, the gap between germline ends came to 15 bases. The CDR3 loop spans 15 amino acids. Germline V gene lookup returns CDR1 MNHEY and CDR2 SVGAGI. The CDR3 DNA reads as TGTGCCAGCAGCGCCGACCCGGGTGCCACAGATACGCAGTATTTT. It codes for CASSADPGATDTQYF.

The rearrangement links TRBV5-6 to TRBJ2-7; 7 bases are shared with TRBD2. The CDR3 length is 14 residues. The junction had 8 bases not matched to a gene; V was cut back by 2 bases and J by 6 bases. Germline loops: CDR1 SGHDT, CDR2 YYEEEE. Written as DNA, the CDR3 is TGTGCCAGCAGCTTCGTAGGACTAGTTGGCGAGCAGTACTTC. It translates to CASSFVGLVGEQYF.

V is TRBV5-6 and J is TRBJ1-2, with 11 bases that match TRBD1. V lost 0 bases to trimming and J lost 2 bases; unmatched junction nucleotides: 3. Germline V gene lookup returns CDR1 SGHDT and CDR2 YYEEEE. The CDR3 is 16 amino acids. The CDR3 is CASSLGDRGINYGYTF. CDR3 DNA sequence: TGTGCCAGCAGCTTGGGGGACAGGGGGATCAACTATGGCTACACCTTC.

V and J are TRBV2 and TRBJ2-3; 8 bases map to TRBD2. J gave up 3 bases and V 10 bases, and 12 bases lay outside the gene matches. The germline V gene has CDR1 SNHLY and CDR2 FYNNEI. The CDR3 length is 15 residues. The CDR3 protein is CANLPRGGRTDTQYF. Here the CDR3 DNA reads TGTGCCAACCTCCCTCGGGGGGGGAGGACAGATACGCAGTATTTT.

A note on this clone: Other nucleotide sequences in the sample specify the same CDR3. The rearrangement uses TRBV9 and TRBJ2-7; 13 bases agree with TRBD2. CDR3 length: 15 residues. V trimming: 3 bases; J trimming: 2 bases; junction bases outside the gene matches: 2. CDR1 is SGDLS, CDR2 YYNGEE, per germline. In nucleotides, the CDR3 is TGTGCCAGCAGCGAAGGACTAGCGGGAGCCTACGAGCAGTACTTC. Its protein product is CASSEGLAGAYEQYF.

The chain uses TRBV6-1 and TRBJ2-2; TRBD2 matches 12 bases. The V and J ends lost 1 base and 5 bases, in that order; junction bases with no gene match: 5. The CDR3 is 17 residues long. Germline values: CDR1 MNHNS, CDR2 SASEGT. The CDR3 coding sequence is TGTGCCAGCAGTGAAGGACTAGCGGGAGTAGGAACCGGGGAGCTGTTTTTT. This sequence encodes CASSEGLAGVGTGELFF.

The chain links TRBV19 to TRBJ2-3, with unresolved D. From germline, CDR1 is LNHDA and CDR2 SQIVND (reference sequence). V gave up 3 bases and J gave up 4 bases, with 14 bases separating them. This CDR3 contains 15 residues. CDR3 residues: CASSMGSTLPDTQYF. CDR3 in DNA: TGTGCCAGTAGTATGGGTAGTACCCTCCCAGATACGCAGTATTTT.

The genes are TRBV7-6 and TRBJ2-5; perhaps TRBD2 as D (5 bases). The assigned J gene may be wrong: the sequence end matches TRBJ2-7 better. Germline V CDR1 and CDR2: SGHVS, FNYEAQ. This CDR3 has 15 residues. CDR3 nucleotide sequence: TGTGCCAGCAGCGCAACCGGGGAAGGAGCCTACGAGCAGTACTTC. This encodes CASSATGEGAYEQYF.

The rearrangement joins TRBV7-9 to TRBJ2-7; TRBD2 aligns across 9 bases. Germline CDR1 reads SEHNR; CDR2 reads FQNEAQ (reference sequence). The CDR3 runs 17 residues. The V and J ends lost 5 bases and 0 bases, in that order; junction bases with no gene match: 11. The CDR3 is CASSHPQREAASYEQYF. DNA for the CDR3: TGTGCCAGCAGCCACCCCCAGCGGGAGGCCGCCTCCTACGAGCAGTACTTC.

The CDR3 region is CASSSRGEEAFF. CDR3 DNA sequence: TGTGCCAGCAGCTCAAGGGGCGAAGAAGCTTTCTTT. V gene TRBV5-6 combines with J gene TRBJ1-1, with a possible D match to TRBD1 (5 bases). The CDR3 totals 12 residues. Germline V gene sequence: CDR1 SGHDT, CDR2 YYEEEE. V was pared by 3 bases and J by 8 bases, with 11 bases between.

The genes are TRBV6-5 and TRBJ1-2; 9 bases match TRBD1. CDR1 MNHEY and CDR2 SVGAGI come from the germline V gene. J was trimmed by 8 bases and V by 4 bases; bases with no gene match: 8. CDR3 length equals 14 residues. The CDR3 here is CASSLGQGLQGYTF. CDR3 coding DNA: TGTGCCAGCAGTTTAGGACAGGGGCTTCAGGGCTACACCTTC.

The genes are TRBV30 and TRBJ1-2; perhaps TRBD1 as D (5 bases). The V end lost 4 bases, the J end lost 5 bases, and 17 bases lay between the germline ends. CDR1 GTSNPN and CDR2 SVGIG come from the germline V gene (reference sequence). The CDR3 length is 14 residues. CDR3 nucleotides: TGTGCCTGGACGTGGGGGGGTCAACGTTATGGCTACACCTTC. Translating it yields CAWTWGGQRYGYTF.

This chain connects TRBV27 to TRBJ2-7; 8 bases map to TRBD1. The CDR3 totals 13 residues. CDR1 MNHEY and CDR2 SMNVEV come from the germline V gene (reference sequence). The trim removed 7 bases at V and 6 bases at J, leaving 8 bases unmatched. DNA of the CDR3: TGTGCCAGCACCCCTTTCGGACAGGGCGAGCAGTACTTC. Its protein is CASTPFGQGEQYF.